The 10 T cell receptor beta chains below were found in one sample sequenced in a study of response to subunit inactivated influenza vaccine. MiXCR, run by TCRdb on the RT-PCR reads, gives a single entry per CDR3 protein. In the table there are hundreds of thousands of distinct CDR3 sequences, approximately 15% of which are singletons. This sample comprised PBMCs from blood, obtained less than 13 days after vaccination. All receptors come from a man between 45 and 60 years old who received an inactivated influenza vaccine.

About this clonotype: The conserved phenylalanine or tryptophan normally closing the CDR3 is absent here, so this likely arose from a read error. This chain links TRBV5-1 with TRBJ2-7; 14 bases agree with TRBD2. The J segment lost 5 bases and the V segment lost 4 bases, leaving 2 bases of the junction unmatched. Looked up from germline, CDR1 is SGHRS and CDR2 is YFSETQ. This CDR3 has 14 residues. This chain's CDR3 is CASSKGLAGDEQYL. CDR3 nucleotides: TGCGCCAGCAGCAAGGGACTAGCGGGAGACGAGCAGTACCTC.

The table lists this clonotype with a few counts. This chain links TRBV19 with TRBJ2-2; no clear D gene. The CDR3 runs 15 residues. V lost 5 bases and J 2 bases, leaving 12 bases between the germline ends. Germline values: CDR1 LNHDA, CDR2 SQIVND (reference sequence). Here the CDR3 reads CASSPWTRNTGELFF. The CDR3 DNA is TGTGCCAGTAGTCCCTGGACCAGAAACACCGGGGAGCTGTTTTTT. Based on the CDR3 plus reference TRBV19 and TRBJ2-2, the full variable domain is DGGITQSPKYLFRKEGQNVTLSCEQNLNHDAMYWYRQDPGQGLRLIYYSQIVNDFQKGDIAEGYSVSREKKESFPLTVTSAQKNPTAFYLCASSPWTRNTGELFFGEGSRLTVL.

The table lists this clonotype with many counts. J is TRBJ2-7 and V is TRBV7-2; D is uncertain. V was clipped by 2 bases and J by 6 bases, with 8 bases between them. This CDR3 is 12 amino acids long. The germline gives CDR1 SGHTA, CDR2 FQGNSA. DNA of the CDR3: TGTGCCAGCAGCTTATCATTAGGCGAGCAGTACTTC. Translating it yields CASSLSLGEQYF.

This clonotype was observed at least ten times. The chain couples TRBV3-1 to TRBJ1-2; 8 nucleotides line up with TRBD1. V shed 3 bases, J shed 6 bases, and the junction held 3 bases outside the gene matches. Per germline, CDR1 LGHDT and CDR2 YNNKEL (reference sequence). The CDR3 sequence is 13 residues long. CDR3 loop: CASSQSTGDGYTF. In DNA form, the CDR3 reads TGTGCCAGCAGCCAGTCGACAGGGGATGGCTACACCTTC. Looking up the rest from reference TRBV3-1 and TRBJ1-2 gives the full variable domain: DTAVSQTPKYLVTQMGNDKSIKCEQNLGHDTMYWYKQDSKKFLKIMFSYNNKELIINETVPNRFSPKSPDKAHLNLHINSLELGDSAVYFCASSQSTGDGYTFGSGTRLTVV.

This rearrangement joins TRBV11-1 to TRBJ2-7; D ambiguous. Germline V gene data show CDR1 as SGHAT and CDR2 as FQDESV (reference sequence). This CDR3 has 13 residues. V was trimmed by 5 bases and J by 4 bases, leaving 12 bases between them. CDR3 nucleotides: TGTGCCAGCAGCACTCACCTAGAATACGAGCAGTACTTC. This gives the protein CASSTHLEYEQYF.

This clonotype occurred many times. This chain uses TRBV12-3 or TRBV12-4 with TRBJ2-2, with 7 bases identical to TRBD1. After removal of 2 bases from V and 1 base from J, the junction contained 1 base not matched to a gene. The CDR3 is made up of 15 amino acids. The CDR3 spells CASSLRGLNTGELFF. In DNA, the CDR3 is TGTGCCAGCAGTTTAAGGGGGCTGAACACCGGGGAGCTGTTTTTT.

This clonotype was seen a handful of times. The V and J genes are TRBV5-1 and TRBJ1-1; 7 bases map to TRBD1. Germline CDR1 SGHRS, CDR2 YFSETQ. CDR3 length: 14 amino acids. Trimming cost V 2 bases and J 3 bases; bases outside gene matches: 4. CDR3: CASSFRGRDTEAFF. The CDR3, as DNA: TGCGCCAGCAGCTTCAGGGGGAGGGACACTGAAGCTTTCTTT.

This chain's CDR3 is CASSLARAAWVGQETQYF. For the CDR3, the DNA is TGCGCCAGCAGCTTGGCCAGGGCCGCATGGGTGGGCCAAGAGACCCAGTACTTC. The rearrangement uses TRBV5-1 and TRBJ2-5; a possible D gene is TRBD1 (5 bases). V was pared by 0 bases and J by 1 base, with 19 bases between. Germline assignment: CDR1 SGHRS and CDR2 YFSETQ. The CDR3 is 18 residues long.

The rearrangement uses TRBV7-2 and TRBJ2-1; D perhaps matches TRBD1 (6 bases). The CDR3 has 16 amino acids. Germline V gene sequence: CDR1 SGHTA, CDR2 FQGNSA. V lost 0 bases and J 8 bases, leaving 17 bases between the germline ends. The CDR3 nucleotides read TGTGCCAGCAGCTTAGCGTGGGGGCTGACTTTCGATGAGCAGTTCTTC. Translation: CASSLAWGLTFDEQFF.

This clonotype was detected a few times. V gene TRBV7-2 combines with J gene TRBJ2-3, with unresolved D. Germline CDR1 reads SGHTA; CDR2 reads FQGNSA. Trimming shortened V by 2 bases and J by 4 bases, and 7 bases separated the two germline ends. The CDR3 is 13 amino acids. The CDR3 reads CASSLRIPDTQYF. CDR3 nucleotide sequence: TGTGCCAGCAGCTTAAGGATCCCAGATACGCAGTATTTT. Drawing the rest from reference TRBV7-2 and TRBJ2-3, the complete variable domain is GAGVSQSPSNKVTEKGKDVELRCDPISGHTALYWYRQSLGQGLEFLIYFQGNSAPDKSGLPSDRFSAERTGGSVSTLTIQRTQQEDSAVYLCASSLRIPDTQYFGPGTRLTVL.